This entry lists 7 T cell receptor beta chains sequenced from one sample in a study of cytomegalovirus exposure and HLA in healthy donors. The PCR made use of 60 Vbeta and 13 Jbeta primers. The assay was immunoSEQ multiplex PCR, and TCRdb's table has in-frame clones only and misses some. This table has almost 70,000 clones, approximately 70% appearing once. Source material: PBMCs. Receptors were obtained from a male donor in good health and CMV-seropositive.

The chain has TRBV7-2 and TRBJ2-7, with a possible D match to TRBD2 (7 bases). The V and J ends lost 4 bases and 3 bases respectively, with 10 bases between them. Germline values: CDR1 SGHTA, CDR2 FQGNSA. The CDR3 covers 13 residues. The CDR3 reads CASSSGGRYEQYF. The CDR3 DNA is TGTGCCAGCAGCTCGGGGGGCCGCTACGAGCAGTACTTC. Full variable domain (rest looked up from reference TRBV7-2 and TRBJ2-7): GAGVSQSPSNKVTEKGKDVELRCDPISGHTALYWYRQSLGQGLEFLIYFQGNSAPDKSGLPSDRFSAERTGGSVSTLTIQRTQQEDSAVYLCASSSGGRYEQYFGPGTRLTVT.

The chain is built from TRBV5-4 and TRBJ2-7; 9 bases match TRBD1. The V gene's germline CDR1 is SGHNT and CDR2 YYREEE (reference sequence). The CDR3 is 14 amino acids. Trimming took 2 bases from V and 1 from J; bases not matched to a gene: 1. The CDR3 nucleotides are TGTGCCAGCAGCTTCGGGACAGGGTCCTACGAGCAGTACTTC. It codes for CASSFGTGSYEQYF. Looking up the rest from reference TRBV5-4 and TRBJ2-7 gives the full variable domain: ETGVTQSPTHLIKTRGQQVTLRCSSQSGHNTVSWYQQALGQGPQFIFQYYREEENGRGNFPPRFSGLQFPNYSSELNVNALELDDSALYLCASSFGTGSYEQYFGPGTRLTVT.

This chain connects TRBV20-1 to TRBJ2-4, with a weak D call TRBD2 (5 bases). Germline CDR1 reads DFQATT; CDR2 reads SNEGSKA (reference sequence). V was shortened by 5 bases and J by 7 bases, with 9 bases between the two germline ends. This CDR3 contains 11 residues. The CDR3 nucleotides are TGCAGTGCTCTACTAGAGAACATTCAGTACTTC. Its translation is CSALLENIQYF.

Turning to this clone: At one boundary the junction diverges from the germline segment, which might be a read error. V usage is TRBV10-1 and J usage is TRBJ2-1, with 9 bases identical to TRBD1. CDR1 is WNHNN and CDR2 is SYGVQD in the germline V gene (reference sequence). CDR3 size: 15 residues. The CDR3 here is CASSENDLGQGIRLF. Written as DNA, the CDR3 is TGCGCCAGCAGTGAGAATGACTTGGGACAGGGAATTAGGCTCTTC.

The rearrangement links TRBV5-1 to TRBJ2-2, with D possibly TRBD1 on 5 matching bases. The CDR3 has 13 residues. Germline-derived CDR1 and CDR2 are SGHRS and YFSETQ. The V gene lost 4 bases and the J gene lost 4 bases, with 8 bases spanning the gap. CDR3 sequence (DNA): TGCGCCAGCAGCAAAGACAGCACCGGGGAGCTGTTTTTT. This translates into CASSKDSTGELFF.

The rearrangement uses TRBV7-9 and TRBJ2-7, with TRBD1 matching 11 bases. Germline V gene data show CDR1 as SEHNR and CDR2 as FQNEAQ (reference sequence). V trimming: 6 bases; J trimming: 0 bases; junction bases outside the gene matches: 4. The CDR3 length is 15 residues. In DNA form, the CDR3 reads TGTGCCAGCAGGGGGGACAGGGGGAGCTCCTACGAGCAGTACTTC. Amino acids: CASRGDRGSSYEQYF.

The J gene is TRBJ2-1, the V gene TRBV4-1, with 12 bases fitting TRBD2. This CDR3 has 15 residues. The germline CDR1 and CDR2 sequences are MGHRA and YSYEKL. V trimming: 3 bases; J trimming: 9 bases; junction bases outside the gene matches: 6. The CDR3 nucleotides read TGCGCCAGCAGCCAGCTAGCGGGAGGGTCGGGTGAGCAGTTCTTC. Translation: CASSQLAGGSGEQFF.